A single sample is the source of the 5 T cell receptor beta chains below, sequenced in a study of CD8 T cells in Susac syndrome. Reverse transcription of roughly 0.5 to 1 ug RNA was performed with random hexamers. TCRdb itself ran the immunoSEQ multiplex PCR reads through MiXCR, one entry per CDR3 protein. The sample has some 94,000 distinct CDR3 sequences, 85% to 95% seen once. Sequenced input: CD4+ T cells from PBMCs. The receptors originated from a human donor with Susac syndrome.

The V and J genes are TRBV20-1 and TRBJ1-1; possible D gene TRBD1, 5 bases. Deletions cut 2 bases from V and 3 bases from J, with 7 bases between. Germline assignment: CDR1 DFQATT and CDR2 SNEGSKA (reference sequence). The CDR3 has 12 residues. The CDR3 is CSARRGDTEAFF. DNA of the CDR3: TGCAGTGCTAGACGGGGGGACACTGAAGCTTTCTTT.

The gene calls are TRBV29-1 and TRBJ2-6, with 7 bases fitting TRBD2. The germline V gene encodes CDR1 SQVTM and CDR2 ANQGSEA. This CDR3 contains 13 residues. The J segment lost 2 bases and the V segment lost 6 bases, leaving 1 base of the junction unmatched. CDR3 nucleotide sequence: TGCAGCGTCCGGGGGGCTGGGGCCAACGTCCTGACTTTC. Translation: CSVRGAGANVLTF.

This clonotype was found a few times. J is TRBJ2-2 and V is TRBV5-1; D call uncertain. There are 12 residues in the CDR3. The germline gives CDR1 SGHRS, CDR2 YFSETQ. V was trimmed by 2 bases and J by 3 bases, leaving 2 bases between them. CDR3 loop: CASSFHTGELFF. The DNA of the CDR3 is TGCGCCAGCAGCTTTCACACCGGGGAGCTGTTTTTT.

The gene calls are TRBV7-3 and TRBJ2-2, with a weak D call TRBD2 (5 bases). The CDR3 totals 14 residues. CDR1 SGHTA and CDR2 FQGTGA come from the germline V gene. V shed 5 bases and J shed 5 bases, with 12 bases lying between them. The CDR3 DNA reads as TGTGCCAGCAGCCCCAGTCCGGGGACCGGGGAGCTGTTTTTT. Protein sequence: CASSPSPGTGELFF.

The V and J genes are TRBV6-1 and TRBJ2-7; 7 bases agree with TRBD1. Per the germline V gene, CDR1 is MNHNS and CDR2 is SASEGT. V shed 1 base and J 1 base; nucleotides not matched to a gene: 7. CDR3 size: 16 residues. The CDR3 sequence: CASSEGSGQPSYEQYF. The CDR3 DNA sequence: TGTGCCAGCAGTGAAGGTTCGGGACAGCCTTCCTACGAGCAGTACTTC.